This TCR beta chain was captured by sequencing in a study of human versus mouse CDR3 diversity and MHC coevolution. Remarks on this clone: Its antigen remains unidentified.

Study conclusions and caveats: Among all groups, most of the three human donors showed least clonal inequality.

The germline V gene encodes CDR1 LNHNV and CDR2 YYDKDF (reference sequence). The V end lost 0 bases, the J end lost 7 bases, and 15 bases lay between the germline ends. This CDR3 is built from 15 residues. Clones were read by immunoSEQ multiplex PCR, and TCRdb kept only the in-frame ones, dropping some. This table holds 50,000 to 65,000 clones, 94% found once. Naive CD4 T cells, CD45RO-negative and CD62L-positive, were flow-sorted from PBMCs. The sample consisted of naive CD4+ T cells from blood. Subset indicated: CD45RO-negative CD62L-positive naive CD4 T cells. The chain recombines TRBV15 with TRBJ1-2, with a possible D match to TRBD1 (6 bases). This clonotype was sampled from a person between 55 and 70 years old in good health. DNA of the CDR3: TGTGCCACCAGCAGAGATACAGGGTTATCAAGTGGCTACACCTTC. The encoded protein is CATSRDTGLSSGYTF.